These 17 T cell receptor beta chains were sequenced from one sample in a study of T-cell memory formation after mild COVID-19. TCRdb fed the 5' RACE reads into MiXCR, producing one record per CDR3 protein. The table shows just over 400,000 distinct CDR3 sequences, with more than 20% occurring only once. Sequenced input: PBMCs or a T cell subset sorted from them (not recorded which). All receptors derive from an adult woman who had mild COVID-19 (a few samples of this study predate the infection). Cell type and time point are not known.

This clonotype was counted only a few times. V is TRBV24-1 and J is TRBJ2-5; TRBD2 aligns across 8 bases. The CDR3 is 14 amino acids. Germline V gene lookup returns CDR1 KGHDR and CDR2 SFDVKD. After removal of 3 bases from V and 5 bases from J, the junction contained 4 bases not matched to a gene. CDR3 region: CATSDRGLAETQYF. In DNA, the CDR3 is TGTGCCACCAGTGATCGCGGACTAGCCGAGACCCAGTACTTC.

V is TRBV7-9 and J is TRBJ1-2, with unresolved D. The CDR3 consists of 13 residues. V dropped 1 base and J dropped 5 bases, with 8 bases sitting between them. CDR1 is SEHNR and CDR2 is FQNEAQ in the germline V gene (reference sequence). The CDR3: CASSLVLGYGYTF. For the CDR3, the DNA is TGTGCCAGCAGCTTAGTGTTGGGTTATGGCTACACCTTC.

In its sample, this clonotype was seen many times. The rearrangement joins TRBV12-3 or TRBV12-4 to TRBJ2-3, with 8 positions matching TRBD1. The CDR3 is made up of 13 amino acids. V gave up 5 bases and J gave up 4 bases; unmatched junction bases: 2. In DNA form, the CDR3 reads TGTGCCAGCAGTCCGACAGGGGCAGATACGCAGTATTTT. This translates into CASSPTGADTQYF.

This clonotype was observed a few times. The CDR3, as DNA: TGCAGCGCCCCGGGGACAGGGGAAGGGGTCATGAACACTGAAGCTTTCTTT. This gives the protein CSAPGTGEGVMNTEAFF. V and J are TRBV29-1 and TRBJ1-1; 10 bases line up with TRBD1. After removal of 7 bases from V and 0 bases from J, the junction contained 14 bases not matched to a gene. The germline gives CDR1 SQVTM, CDR2 ANQGSEA. This CDR3 contains 17 residues.

The V and J genes are TRBV2 and TRBJ2-1; the D gene is possibly TRBD2 (6 bases). V dropped 2 bases and J dropped 6 bases, with 11 bases sitting between them. CDR3 length equals 14 residues. The germline CDR1 and CDR2 sequences are SNHLY and FYNNEI. This CDR3 is CASSELRGPNEQFF. The CDR3, as DNA: TGTGCCAGCAGTGAACTGCGGGGCCCCAATGAGCAGTTCTTC.

This clonotype came up a few times. The chain links TRBV7-2 to TRBJ2-1; unclear D gene. Trimming removed 5 bases at V and 6 bases at J, with 20 bases between. The germline gives CDR1 SGHTA, CDR2 FQGNSA. This CDR3 has 16 residues. This CDR3 reads CASSLKRNLLGNEQFF. CDR3 bases: TGTGCCAGCAGCCTAAAAAGGAACCTACTGGGCAATGAGCAGTTCTTC. Filled out from reference TRBV7-2 and TRBJ2-1, the complete variable domain reads GAGVSQSPSNKVTEKGKDVELRCDPISGHTALYWYRQSLGQGLEFLIYFQGNSAPDKSGLPSDRFSAERTGGSVSTLTIQRTQQEDSAVYLCASSLKRNLLGNEQFFGPGTRLTVL.

This chain connects TRBV29-1 to TRBJ2-3; unclear D gene. V lost 6 bases and J lost 7, with 23 bases in between. Per germline, CDR1 SQVTM and CDR2 ANQGSEA. The CDR3 spans 15 residues. CDR3 DNA: TGCAGCGTCGTGTGGTGGCGGAGTTCAACAAATACGCAGTATTTT. The encoded protein is CSVVWWRSSTNTQYF.

This clonotype has a handful of counts. V is TRBV6-5 and J is TRBJ2-1, with TRBD2 identical over 12 bases. Germline V gene sequence: CDR1 MNHEY, CDR2 SVGAGI. CDR3 length: 16 residues. The J segment lost 5 bases and the V segment lost 6 bases, leaving 8 bases of the junction unmatched. The CDR3 DNA follows: TGTGCCAGCAGCCAACTAGCGGGGGGCCTAAACAATGAGCAGTTCTTC. Translation gives CASSQLAGGLNNEQFF.

The J gene is TRBJ2-2, the V gene TRBV5-1, with D perhaps matching TRBD2 (5 bases). Germline CDR1 is SGHRS and CDR2 is YFSETQ. V was clipped by 4 bases and J by 5 bases, with 9 bases between them. CDR3 length equals 13 residues. CDR3 coding DNA: TGCGCCAGCAGCGTTCGGGGTACCGGGGAGCTGTTTTTT. This translates into CASSVRGTGELFF.

This clonotype was detected a few times. The CDR3 is CASSLTGTPYNEQFF. For the CDR3, the DNA is TGTGCCAGCAGCTTGACAGGCACACCGTACAATGAGCAGTTCTTC. The chain combines TRBV5-5 with TRBJ2-1; maybe TRBD1 (5 bases). Trimming took 1 base from V and 4 from J, leaving 12 bases between them. The CDR3 loop spans 15 amino acids. The germline V gene encodes CDR1 SGHKS and CDR2 YYEKEE (reference sequence).

This rearrangement joins TRBV12-3 or TRBV12-4 to TRBJ2-2, with a possible D match to TRBD1 (6 bases). The ends were cut back, 6 bases at V and 3 bases at J, with 17 bases in the middle. The CDR3 is 16 amino acids. The CDR3 loop reads CASRRYGTPDTGELFF. CDR3 in DNA: TGTGCCAGCAGGCGATACGGGACACCAGACACCGGGGAGCTGTTTTTT.

This clonotype was recorded a few times. The rearrangement joins TRBV20-1 to TRBJ2-3; 7 bases map to TRBD2. The junction had 9 bases not matched to a gene; V was cut back by 3 bases and J by 0 bases. The CDR3 runs to 16 residues. Germline V gene lookup returns CDR1 DFQATT and CDR2 SNEGSKA (reference sequence). This CDR3 is CSASPLGRGSTDTQYF. The CDR3 DNA follows: TGCAGTGCTAGCCCCCTAGGGCGGGGGAGCACAGATACGCAGTATTTT.

The rearrangement links TRBV20-1 to TRBJ2-7; TRBD1 or TRBD2 may be the D gene (5 bases each). V lost 0 bases to trimming and J lost 0 bases, with 12 bases between them. In germline, CDR1 is DFQATT, CDR2 SNEGSKA (reference sequence). The CDR3 is made up of 15 amino acids. The CDR3 spells CSARDRLGDSYEQYF. CDR3 nucleotides: TGCAGTGCTAGAGATCGTTTGGGGGACTCCTACGAGCAGTACTTC.

The genes are TRBV18 and TRBJ2-7, with no clear D. The CDR3 runs 14 residues. Germline CDR1 KGHSH, CDR2 LQKENI. The V end lost 4 bases, the J end lost 4 bases, and 14 bases lay between the germline ends. CDR3 amino acids: CASSHKTGRYEQYF. The CDR3 DNA reads TGTGCCAGCTCACACAAAACGGGCCGGTACGAGCAGTACTTC.

This chain uses TRBV29-1 with TRBJ2-7; TRBD1 matches 8 bases. The germline CDR1 and CDR2 sequences are SQVTM and ANQGSEA. This CDR3 is 12 amino acids long. V dropped 5 bases and J dropped 7; count of bases not matched to a gene: 7. The DNA for the CDR3 is TGCAGCGTTCGCCAGGGGGCTTCAGAGCAGTACTTC. Translated: CSVRQGASEQYF.

The V and J genes are TRBV12-3 or TRBV12-4 and TRBJ2-1; D call uncertain. Deletions cut 2 bases from V and 1 base from J, with 15 bases between. The CDR3 runs 17 residues. CDR3 nucleotides: TGTGCCAGCAGTTTAAAAAGTCATGTGGAGTCCTACAATGAGCAGTTCTTC. It specifies CASSLKSHVESYNEQFF.

This clonotype was detected many times. Written as DNA, the CDR3 is TGCGCCAGCAGCTATCCAGGGGCTGGGAACACCGGGGAGCTGTTTTTT. Protein sequence: CASSYPGAGNTGELFF. This chain links TRBV5-1 with TRBJ2-2; D might be TRBD1 (6 bases). V gave up 3 bases and J gave up 1 base, with 13 bases separating them. The CDR3 runs to 16 residues. Germline values: CDR1 SGHRS, CDR2 YFSETQ.